Listed below are T cell receptor beta chains from one sample, sequenced in a study of T-cell memory formation after mild COVID-19. TCRdb ran MiXCR on the 5' RACE reads and lists one entry per CDR3 protein. The table lists fewer than 450,000 distinct CDR3 sequences, more than 20% of them singletons. The sequencing input was PBMCs or a T cell subset sorted from them (not recorded which). These receptors came from an adult woman who had mild COVID-19 (a few samples of this study predate the infection). Cell type and time point are not known. CDR3s leave out the opening cysteine and the closing phenylalanine or tryptophan. Clone size is not always given. Where it is, it says once, few, many or a class for expanded clones.

V	J	length	size	CDR3
TRBV7-9	TRBJ2-1	13	once	ASSLHGGVSNEQF
TRBV18	TRBJ2-7	12	-	ASSREGQGREQY
TRBV6-5	TRBJ1-2	13	-	ASSYGTGDRYGYT
TRBV5-1	TRBJ1-3	12	few	ASSWTGWGNTIY
TRBV27	TRBJ2-7	12	few	ASSLSTAYYEQY
TRBV7-2	TRBJ1-2	12	-	ASSSLARASGYT
TRBV5-1	TRBJ2-1	13	few	ASSLGGTDYNEQF
TRBV12-3/TRBV12-4	TRBJ2-3	16	-	ASSLGTSGDVNTDTQY
TRBV5-1	TRBJ1-4	13	few	ASSDVWGESEKLF
TRBV12-3/TRBV12-4	TRBJ2-4	11	-	ASSSRATYIQY
TRBV2	TRBJ2-1	13	few	ASSEEGSSYNEQF
TRBV4-1	TRBJ1-1	12	once	ASSQAHWNTEAF
TRBV27	TRBJ1-1	14	-	ASSRGIPKGDTEAF
TRBV12-3/TRBV12-4	TRBJ1-1	13	-	ASSILGRGGSEAF
TRBV7-3	TRBJ2-1	13	-	ASSSRTSGPNEQF
TRBV12-3/TRBV12-4	TRBJ2-1	14	once	ASSSTGGGRNNEQF
TRBV27	TRBJ1-2	10	-	ASASIGYGYT
TRBV9	TRBJ2-5	14	-	ASSPGTGVNQETQY
TRBV7-9	TRBJ1-5	11	-	ASSSVDFQPQH
TRBV24-1	TRBJ2-3	11	-	ATNGRNTDTQY
TRBV24-1	TRBJ2-3	15	-	ATSDSGQAASTDTQY
TRBV20-1	TRBJ2-3	11	-	SARRAGPDTQY
TRBV12-5	TRBJ1-5	10	few	ASGRGVQPQH
TRBV12-3/TRBV12-4	TRBJ2-3	13	many	ASTPGDLGTDTQY
TRBV9	TRBJ2-1	15	-	ASSVSGSLSSYNEQF
TRBV27	TRBJ1-4	12	few	ASSPRRASEKLF
TRBV6-5	TRBJ2-7	13	few	ASSYSSGQGYEQY
TRBV2	TRBJ2-7	11	-	ASKRQQTYEQY
TRBV11-2	TRBJ2-7	12	few	ASSLGQRLGEQY
TRBV18	TRBJ1-1	14	-	ASLPVDRGWNTEAF
TRBV20-1	TRBJ2-7	13	few	SARRGRGSSYEQY
TRBV10-3	TRBJ2-3	15	-	AISDDFTGDGTDTQY